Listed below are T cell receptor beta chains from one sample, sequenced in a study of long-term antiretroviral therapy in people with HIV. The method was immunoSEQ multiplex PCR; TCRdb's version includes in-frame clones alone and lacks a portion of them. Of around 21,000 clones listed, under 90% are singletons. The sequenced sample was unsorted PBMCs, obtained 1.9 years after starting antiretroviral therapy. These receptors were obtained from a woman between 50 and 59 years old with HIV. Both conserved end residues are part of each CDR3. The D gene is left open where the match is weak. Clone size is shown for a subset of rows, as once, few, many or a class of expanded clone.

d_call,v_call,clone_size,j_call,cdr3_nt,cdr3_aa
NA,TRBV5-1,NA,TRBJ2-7,TGCGCCAGCAGCTCGGGAGAGACAGGAGCCTACGAGCAGTACTTC,CASSSGETGAYEQYF
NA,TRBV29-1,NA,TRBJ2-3,TGCAGCGTTGTAATGGTCACCGATACGCAGTATTTT,CSVVMVTDTQYF
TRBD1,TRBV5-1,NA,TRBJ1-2,TGCGCCAGCAGCCCGGACAGGGGGTCGGGCTACACCTTC,CASSPDRGSGYTF
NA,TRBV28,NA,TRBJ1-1,TGTGCCAGCAGAGCCGGTGGAGCTTTCTTT,CASRAGGAFF
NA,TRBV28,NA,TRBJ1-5,TGTGCCAGCAGGCAGAGCAATCAGCCCCAGCATTTT,CASRQSNQPQHF
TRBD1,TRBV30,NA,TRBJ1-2,TGTGCCTCCGCCGGACAGGGAAACTATGGCTACACCTTC,CASAGQGNYGYTF
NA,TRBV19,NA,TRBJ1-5,TGTGCCAGCGACCCCAGGGGATACCAGCCCCAGCATTTT,CASDPRGYQPQHF
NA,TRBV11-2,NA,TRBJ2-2,TGTGCCAGCAGCCCGTTGCGAATGGGGAACACCGGGGAGCTGTTTTTT,CASSPLRMGNTGELFF
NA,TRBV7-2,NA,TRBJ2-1,TGTGCCAGCATCAGACTGGGGTATGACAAGCGATCCTACAATGAGCAGTTCTTC,CASIRLGYDKRSYNEQFF
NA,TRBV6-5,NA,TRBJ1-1,TGTGCCAGCAGTTACTCCGGCGGCACTGAAGCTTTCTTT,CASSYSGGTEAFF
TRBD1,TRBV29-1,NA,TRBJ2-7,TGCAGCCAGGGACAGGTTTACGAGCAGTACTTC,CSQGQVYEQYF
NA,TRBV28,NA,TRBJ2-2,TGTGCCAGCAGTTTAAGAGGGGCCGGGGAGCTGTTTTTT,CASSLRGAGELFF
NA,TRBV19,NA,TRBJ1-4,TGTGCCAGTAGTATAGACGCTTCCGGGGGCCCAACTAATGAAAAACTGTTTTTT,CASSIDASGGPTNEKLFF
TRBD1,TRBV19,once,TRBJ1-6,TGTGCCAGTAGTATAGGGACAGGGGTAAGGAATTCACCCCTCCACTTT,CASSIGTGVRNSPLHF
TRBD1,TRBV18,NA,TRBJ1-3,TGTGCCAGCTCGCTACAGGGGCCTGGAAACACCATATATTTT,CASSLQGPGNTIYF
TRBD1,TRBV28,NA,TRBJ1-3,TGTGCCAGCAGTCCTTCGCAGGGGGCGCCTGGAAACACCATATATTTT,CASSPSQGAPGNTIYF
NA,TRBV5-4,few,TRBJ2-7,TGTGCCAGCAGCTTGCAATCCTACGAGCAGTACTTC,CASSLQSYEQYF
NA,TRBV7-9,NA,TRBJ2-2,TGTGCCAGCAGCTCCGCAATGGCCGGGGAGCTGTTTTTT,CASSSAMAGELFF
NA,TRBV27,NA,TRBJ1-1,TGTGCCAGCAGTTTCGCAGCCGAAGATCTTGAAGCTTTCTTT,CASSFAAEDLEAFF
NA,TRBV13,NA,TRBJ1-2,TGTGCCAGCAGCTTAGGAGGGTTCTATGGCTACACCTTC,CASSLGGFYGYTF
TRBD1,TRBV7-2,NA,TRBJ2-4,TGTGCCAGCAGCGCGGACAGGCGATACAAAAACATTCAGTACTTC,CASSADRRYKNIQYF
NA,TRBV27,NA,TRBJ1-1,TGTGCCAGCAGTTTCGGCACGAACACTGAAGCTTTCTTT,CASSFGTNTEAFF
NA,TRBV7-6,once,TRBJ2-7,TGTGCCAGCAGCCCCTCGTCCCTCTACGAGCAGTACTTC,CASSPSSLYEQYF
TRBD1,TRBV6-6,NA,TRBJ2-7,TGTGCCAGCAGTTACTTGCGACAGGGTACCTACGAGCAGTACTTC,CASSYLRQGTYEQYF
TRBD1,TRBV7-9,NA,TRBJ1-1,TGTGCCAGCAGCCCACAAGGACAGGAAAGTGAAGCTTTCTTT,CASSPQGQESEAFF
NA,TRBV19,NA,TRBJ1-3,TGTGCCAGTAGCCTCAGCCTTTACTCTGGAAACACCATATATTTT,CASSLSLYSGNTIYF
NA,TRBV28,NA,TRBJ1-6,TGTGCCAGCAGTTTCAGGGACAATTCACCCCTCCACTTT,CASSFRDNSPLHF
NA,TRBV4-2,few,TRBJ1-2,TGTGCCAGCAGCCAAGATTCGACAGATGGCTACACCTTC,CASSQDSTDGYTF
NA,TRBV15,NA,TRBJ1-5,TGTGCCACCCGTTTCGGGGGGAACAATCAGCCCCAGCATTTT,CATRFGGNNQPQHF
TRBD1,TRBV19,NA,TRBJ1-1,TGTGCCAGTAGTCCGAGGACAGGGGTTGAAGCTTTCTTT,CASSPRTGVEAFF
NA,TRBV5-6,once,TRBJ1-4,TGTGCCAGCAGCCCCTCCGGCAGACAAGGAGGGGAAAAACTGTTTTTT,CASSPSGRQGGEKLFF
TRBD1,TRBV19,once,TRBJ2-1,TGTGCCAGTAGTCCCGGGACAGGTGGCAATGAGCAGTTCTTC,CASSPGTGGNEQFF
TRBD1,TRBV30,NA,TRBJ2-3,TGTGCCTGGAGTGTCGGGGGACAGGGGGCAGATACGCAGTATTTT,CAWSVGGQGADTQYF
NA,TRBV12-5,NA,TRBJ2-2,TGTGCTAGTGGTCCCCGAACCGGGGAGCTGTTTTTT,CASGPRTGELFF
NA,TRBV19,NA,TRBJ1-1,TGTGCCAGTAAGGCCGGGGAGACTGAAGCTTTCTTT,CASKAGETEAFF
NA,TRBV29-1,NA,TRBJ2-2,TGCAGCGTTTGGCAAAACACCGGGGAGCTGTTTTTT,CSVWQNTGELFF
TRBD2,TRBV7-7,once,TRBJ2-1,TGTGCCAGCAGCCCGGGACTAGCGGGGGCCGAGCAGTTCTTC,CASSPGLAGAEQFF
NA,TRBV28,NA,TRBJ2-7,TGTGCCAGCAGGGACCGAACCTCCTACGAGCAGTACTTC,CASRDRTSYEQYF
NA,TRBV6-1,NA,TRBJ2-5,TGTGCCAGCAGTGACTTCTTGGGTGGCGGCGGAGAGACCCAGTACTTC,CASSDFLGGGGETQYF
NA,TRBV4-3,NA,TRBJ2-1,TGCGCCAGCAGCCAAAGGGGGGACAATGAGCAGTTCTTC,CASSQRGDNEQFF